The 32 T cell receptor beta chains listed next were all sequenced from one sample in a study of CD8 T cells in ankylosing spondylitis. MiXCR, run by TCRdb on the 5' RACE reads, gives a single entry per CDR3 protein. The repertoire consists of around 130,000 distinct CDR3 sequences, with approximately 9.9% occurring once and the leading ten covering 2.5% to 3.5%. The sample was blood, either unsorted or a sorted T cell fraction (not recorded which). All receptors come from a male donor with ankylosing spondylitis or in good health (not recorded which).

In this sample, this clonotype turned up many times. V usage is TRBV5-1 and J usage is TRBJ2-4; D is uncertain. Germline loops: CDR1 SGHRS, CDR2 YFSETQ. This CDR3 is 14 amino acids long. Trimming shortened V by 3 bases and J by 1 base, and 8 bases separated the two germline ends. The CDR3 DNA is TGCGCCAGCAGCTCCTACGGGGCCAAAAACATTCAGTACTTC. Its translation: CASSSYGAKNIQYF.

A few counts support this clonotype. J is TRBJ2-1 and V is TRBV7-3; weak D call: TRBD2 (6 bases). With 3 bases removed from V and 6 bases from J, the gap between germline ends came to 12 bases. CDR3 length equals 14 residues. The germline V gene has CDR1 SGHTA and CDR2 FQGTGA. The CDR3 sequence: CASSFSPRGNEQFF. CDR3 DNA sequence: TGTGCCAGCAGCTTTTCCCCGCGGGGCAATGAGCAGTTCTTC.

This chain joins TRBV3-1 and TRBJ1-1; tentatively, D is TRBD1 (5 bases). The V end was cut by 4 bases, the J end by 12 bases, with 18 bases between. The CDR3 covers 13 residues. Germline V gives CDR1 LGHDT, CDR2 YNNKEL (reference sequence). The CDR3 spells CASSLTGGGWSFF. The CDR3 nucleotides are TGTGCCAGCAGCCTTACCGGCGGGGGATGGTCTTTCTTT.

This clonotype was counted between two and nine times. The J gene is TRBJ1-5, the V gene TRBV29-1; D is uncertain. With 4 bases removed from V and 0 bases from J, the gap between germline ends came to 7 bases. This CDR3 is built from 13 residues. Germline V CDR1 and CDR2: SQVTM, ANQGSEA. The CDR3 DNA follows: TGCAGCGTTGGACTGGATAGCAATCAGCCCCAGCATTTT. Its translation: CSVGLDSNQPQHF.

This clonotype has ten or more counts. The J gene is TRBJ2-3, the V gene TRBV11-2; weak D call: TRBD2 (5 bases). Germline V gives CDR1 SGHAT, CDR2 FQNNGV. V dropped 4 bases and J dropped 5 bases, with 13 bases sitting between them. The CDR3 totals 14 residues. The CDR3 loop reads CASSSRGSGDTQYF. The CDR3 nucleotides read TGTGCCAGCAGCTCACGGGGATCCGGAGATACGCAGTATTTT.

Ten or more counts support this clonotype. The chain uses TRBV29-1 and TRBJ2-7; D not certain. The CDR3 has 13 amino acids. Germline CDR1 reads SQVTM; CDR2 reads ANQGSEA. V gave up 1 base and J gave up 0 bases, with 7 bases separating them. CDR3 sequence: CSVEVDTSYEQYF. CDR3 coding DNA: TGCAGCGTTGAAGTTGACACCTCCTACGAGCAGTACTTC.

This chain uses TRBV5-1 with TRBJ1-6, with a possible D match to TRBD1 (5 bases). CDR3 size: 15 residues. The germline V gene encodes CDR1 SGHRS and CDR2 YFSETQ. V was shortened by 4 bases and J by 7 bases, with 15 bases between the two germline ends. The CDR3 spells CASSDSSAKNSPLHF. The CDR3 DNA follows: TGCGCCAGCAGCGACAGCAGTGCGAAAAATTCACCCCTCCACTTT.

The sample holds many counts of this clonotype. The gene calls are TRBV5-5 and TRBJ1-2, with no clear D. V dropped 0 bases and J dropped 1 base, with 13 bases sitting between them. Germline CDR1 is SGHKS and CDR2 is YYEKEE (reference sequence). The CDR3 extends over 16 amino acids. The CDR3 loop is CASSLVLSLINYGYTF. CDR3 coding DNA: TGTGCCAGCAGCTTGGTTCTCAGCCTTATTAACTATGGCTACACCTTC.

This clonotype was seen repeatedly, ten times or more. CDR3 residues: CSGRGRETQYF. CDR3 sequence (DNA): TGCAGTGGCCGAGGGAGGGAGACCCAGTACTTC. The chain carries TRBV20-1 and TRBJ2-5, with D possibly being TRBD2 (6 bases). V was pared by 7 bases and J by 5 bases, with 11 bases between. The CDR3 length is 11 residues. Germline lookup yields CDR1 DFQATT and CDR2 SNEGSKA (reference sequence).

The chain is built from TRBV27 and TRBJ2-7, with no clear D. Deletions cut 0 bases from V and 0 bases from J, with 12 bases between. The CDR3 loop spans 16 amino acids. CDR1 is MNHEY and CDR2 is SMNVEV in the germline V gene (reference sequence). The CDR3 reads CASSLSGHLNSYEQYF. The DNA of the CDR3 is TGTGCCAGCAGTTTATCGGGCCATTTGAACTCCTACGAGCAGTACTTC.

This clonotype appeared many times. This chain links TRBV29-1 with TRBJ2-1, with D tentatively TRBD2 (6 bases). V lost 1 base and J lost 2, with 12 bases in between. Per the germline V gene, CDR1 is SQVTM and CDR2 is ANQGSEA. This CDR3 contains 15 residues. The CDR3 DNA follows: TGCAGCGTTGAAGGGAAGGAGGGCGCCTACAATGAGCAGTTCTTC. This translates into CSVEGKEGAYNEQFF.

The chain combines TRBV12-3 or TRBV12-4 with TRBJ2-5; possibly TRBD1 for D (5 bases). V lost 6 bases, J lost 5 bases, and 16 bases lay in between. The CDR3 length is 14 residues. CDR3 in DNA: TGTGCCAGCAGCAGGGCCTTGCGAGCTGAGACCCAGTACTTC. Translated, it gives CASSRALRAETQYF.

This clonotype occurred many times. The rearrangement links TRBV12-3 or TRBV12-4 to TRBJ2-5; a possible D gene is TRBD1 (6 bases). V lost 7 bases and J 3 bases, leaving 15 bases between the germline ends. The CDR3 is 14 residues long. CDR3 in amino acids: CASNPQGSKETQYF. CDR3 DNA: TGTGCCAGCAACCCACAGGGATCGAAAGAGACCCAGTACTTC.

On this clonotype itself: A much larger clone sits a single nucleotide away, making a read error possible. The J gene is TRBJ1-1, the V gene TRBV27; D call uncertain. The CDR3 has 13 amino acids. V was pared by 8 bases and J by 0 bases, with 10 bases between. Germline-derived CDR1 and CDR2 are MNHEY and SMNVEV (reference sequence). The DNA for the CDR3 is TGTGCCAGCGCGCATGGAATGAACACTGAAGCTTTCTTT. Amino acids: CASAHGMNTEAFF.

This clonotype is labeled as medium-sized. The chain combines TRBV7-9 with TRBJ1-5; unclear D gene. This CDR3 spans 14 amino acids. Trimming removed 7 bases from V and 2 bases from J, with 12 bases in between. Per germline, CDR1 SEHNR and CDR2 FQNEAQ (reference sequence). The CDR3 loop reads CASTSGSGNQPQHF. CDR3 bases: TGTGCCAGCACCTCAGGCTCTGGCAATCAGCCCCAGCATTTT.

The sample holds many counts of this clonotype. This chain connects TRBV12-3 or TRBV12-4 to TRBJ2-1; TRBD2 agrees at 10 bases. Unmatched junction bases numbered 6, after V lost 6 bases and J lost 4 bases. The CDR3 loop spans 15 amino acids. The CDR3 nucleotides read TGTGCCAGCAGCGAAAGACTAGCGGGTTACAATGAGCAGTTCTTC. Amino acid sequence: CASSERLAGYNEQFF.

This clonotype was counted ten times or more. The chain combines TRBV4-3 with TRBJ2-7, with D tentatively TRBD1 or TRBD2 (6 bases each). The CDR3 is 14 residues long. Germline-derived CDR1 and CDR2 are LGHNA and YSLEER. V was shortened by 0 bases and J by 5 bases, with 11 bases between the two germline ends. CDR3 residues: CASSQDWGADEQYF. The DNA for the CDR3 is TGCGCCAGCAGCCAAGATTGGGGGGCCGACGAGCAGTACTTC.

This clonotype occurred a few times. The chain combines TRBV6-2 or TRBV6-3 with TRBJ2-7, with D uncertain. The CDR3 has 14 amino acids. V shed 2 bases and J shed 4 bases, with 12 bases lying between them. The germline V gene has CDR1 MNHEY and CDR2 SVGEGT. CDR3 residues: CASSYNVGLYEQYF. For the CDR3, the DNA is TGTGCCAGCAGTTACAACGTAGGCCTTTACGAGCAGTACTTC.

This clonotype was counted only a few times. The V and J genes are TRBV5-1 and TRBJ2-5; a possible D gene is TRBD1 (6 bases). Germline CDR1 SGHRS, CDR2 YFSETQ. The CDR3 is 15 residues long. V lost 0 bases and J 0 bases, leaving 9 bases between the germline ends. The CDR3 nucleotides are TGCGCCAGCAGCTTGGATCAGGGGAACCAAGAGACCCAGTACTTC. This encodes CASSLDQGNQETQYF.

A word on this clonotype: A much larger clone differs by one base, so this may be a read error. This chain connects TRBV5-1 to TRBJ2-1; the D gene is possibly TRBD2 (5 bases). The germline CDR1 and CDR2 sequences are SGHRS and YFSETQ. Trimming shortened V by 1 base and J by 6 bases, and 8 bases separated the two germline ends. The CDR3 runs 13 residues. CDR3 bases: TGCGCCAGCAGCTTGACTAGTTGCAATGAGCAGTTCTTC. Translation: CASSLTSCNEQFF. Full variable domain (outside the CDR3, taken from reference TRBV5-1 and TRBJ2-1): KAGVTQTPRYLIKTRGQQVTLSCSPISGHRSVSWYQQTPGQGLQFLFEYFSETQRNKGNFPGRFSGRQFSNSRSEMNVSTLELGDSALYLCASSLTSCNEQFFGPGTRLTVL.

Many counts were recorded for this clonotype. V gene TRBV29-1 combines with J gene TRBJ2-5, with TRBD2 identical over 13 bases. Germline assignment: CDR1 SQVTM and CDR2 ANQGSEA. The CDR3 spans 18 residues. Trimming removed 4 bases from V and 4 bases from J; junction bases left unmatched: 15. CDR3 loop: CSVAGNPTSGRAAETQYF. In DNA, the CDR3 is TGCAGCGTTGCGGGAAATCCAACTAGCGGGAGGGCCGCAGAGACCCAGTACTTC.

This clonotype has ten or more counts. This chain links TRBV7-2 with TRBJ2-1; no clear D. The CDR3 spans 15 residues. CDR1 SGHTA and CDR2 FQGNSA come from the germline V gene. Deletions cut 1 base from V and 8 bases from J, with 15 bases between. The DNA of the CDR3 is TGTGCCAGCAGCTTAGTAGGCACAAGGAGCGATGAGCAGTTCTTC. Its translation: CASSLVGTRSDEQFF. Full variable domain (rest looked up from reference TRBV7-2 and TRBJ2-1): GAGVSQSPSNKVTEKGKDVELRCDPISGHTALYWYRQSLGQGLEFLIYFQGNSAPDKSGLPSDRFSAERTGGSVSTLTIQRTQQEDSAVYLCASSLVGTRSDEQFFGPGTRLTVL.

This clonotype appeared many times. V usage is TRBV6-1 and J usage is TRBJ2-7, with 11 bases aligning to TRBD1. Germline CDR1 and CDR2: MNHNS and SASEGT. The CDR3 extends over 15 amino acids. With 3 bases clipped from V and 3 bases from J, the junction kept 4 bases outside the gene matches. CDR3 residues: CASSEAGTGGYEQYF. Here the CDR3 DNA reads TGTGCCAGCAGTGAGGCGGGGACAGGGGGCTACGAGCAGTACTTC.

This clonotype was seen at least ten times. The V gene is TRBV20-1, the J gene TRBJ1-1, with TRBD1 matching 8 bases. V dropped 5 bases and J dropped 0; count of bases not matched to a gene: 8. Germline V gene data show CDR1 as DFQATT and CDR2 as SNEGSKA (reference sequence). The CDR3 has 15 amino acids. The CDR3: CSAGDRQYMNTEAFF. In DNA, the CDR3 is TGCAGTGCTGGGGACAGGCAGTATATGAACACTGAAGCTTTCTTT.

There are a few counts of this clonotype. The chain carries TRBV29-1 and TRBJ2-1; TRBD1 aligns across 11 bases. The germline V gene has CDR1 SQVTM and CDR2 ANQGSEA. Losses at the gene ends were 5 bases for V and 4 bases for J; bases not matched to a gene: 4. CDR3 length equals 14 residues. The CDR3 sequence is CSVYGQGAYNEQFF. CDR3 coding DNA: TGCAGCGTTTATGGACAGGGGGCGTACAATGAGCAGTTCTTC.

This clonotype was observed a few times. The rearrangement joins TRBV5-1 to TRBJ2-1, with 12 bases identical to TRBD2. The length of the CDR3 is 16 residues. The germline V gene encodes CDR1 SGHRS and CDR2 YFSETQ. V lost 4 bases to trimming and J lost 4 bases; unmatched junction nucleotides: 6. In DNA form, the CDR3 reads TGCGCCAGCAGCGGCGGACTAGCGGGGATTTACAATGAGCAGTTCTTC. Translated: CASSGGLAGIYNEQFF.

This clonotype was counted many times. The chain employs TRBV7-2 and TRBJ2-7; possibly TRBD2 for D (5 bases). V was shortened by 5 bases and J by 5 bases, with 22 bases between the two germline ends. The CDR3 runs to 16 residues. The germline V gene has CDR1 SGHTA and CDR2 FQGNSA. The CDR3 spells CASSQRSTRKNHEQYF. The CDR3 coding sequence is TGTGCCAGCAGCCAGAGGTCTACTAGAAAGAACCACGAGCAGTACTTC.

J is TRBJ1-2 and V is TRBV7-2; D not certain. Germline V gene lookup returns CDR1 SGHTA and CDR2 FQGNSA. Trimming pared 6 bases from V and 7 bases from J, leaving 12 bases between. The CDR3 loop spans 12 amino acids. This chain's CDR3 is CASRLYGRGYTF. The CDR3 DNA reads as TGTGCCAGCAGGTTGTATGGGCGTGGCTACACCTTC.

The gene calls are TRBV9 and TRBJ2-7; 9 nucleotides match TRBD1. The V gene's germline CDR1 is SGDLS and CDR2 YYNGEE. V was pared by 3 bases and J by 2 bases, with 3 bases of the junction left unmatched. The CDR3 extends over 14 amino acids. In DNA form, the CDR3 reads TGTGCCAGCAGCGCGGGACAGGGCACCTACGAGCAGTACTTC. This translates into CASSAGQGTYEQYF.

V and J are TRBV9 and TRBJ1-1, with 7 bases fitting TRBD1. Trimming removed 0 bases from V and 4 bases from J; junction bases left unmatched: 9. The CDR3 has 16 residues. Germline V gene data show CDR1 as SGDLS and CDR2 as YYNGEE. The CDR3 loop is CASSVGVEGAVTEAFF. CDR3 nucleotides: TGTGCCAGCAGCGTAGGTGTGGAGGGGGCTGTCACTGAAGCTTTCTTT.

The table lists this clonotype with many counts. The chain uses TRBV7-6 and TRBJ2-3; no definite D call. The germline CDR1 and CDR2 sequences are SGHVS and FNYEAQ. With 4 bases removed from V and 6 bases from J, the gap between germline ends came to 8 bases. The CDR3 length is 12 residues. CDR3 loop: CASSSALDTQYF. DNA of the CDR3: TGTGCCAGCAGCTCTGCTTTGGATACGCAGTATTTT. The complete variable domain, with remaining parts taken from reference TRBV7-6 and TRBJ2-3, reads GAGVSQSPRYKVTKRGQDVALRCDPISGHVSLYWYRQALGQGPEFLTYFNYEAQQDKSGLPNDRFSAERPEGSISTLTIQRTEQRDSAMYRCASSSALDTQYFGPGTRLTVL.

The table lists this clonotype with many counts. The rearrangement joins TRBV29-1 to TRBJ2-5, with D possibly TRBD2 on 6 matching bases. Germline V gene lookup returns CDR1 SQVTM and CDR2 ANQGSEA. CDR3 size: 15 residues. The V end lost 5 bases, the J end lost 5 bases, and 21 bases lay between the germline ends. The CDR3 sequence is CSVSRRTPAGETQYF. In DNA form, the CDR3 reads TGCAGCGTTTCCCGACGGACCCCGGCGGGGGAGACCCAGTACTTC.